This TCR beta chain was sequenced in a study of cytomegalovirus exposure and HLA in healthy donors. 13 Jbeta primers and 60 Vbeta primers were used for the PCR. Clones were read by immunoSEQ multiplex PCR, and TCRdb kept only the in-frame ones, dropping some. The top ten hold about 3.9% of the sample, which has fewer than 150,000 clones, roughly 82% seen once. V was trimmed by 3 bases and J by 7 bases, leaving 22 bases between them. The germline CDR1 and CDR2 sequences are MDHEN and SYDVKM. This CDR3 has 16 residues. The V call is TRBV28, the J call TRBJ2-7, with a possible D match to TRBD2 (6 bases). Sequencing used PBMCs. This receptor was identified in a human donor in good health. The CDR3 reads CASSFRRQGGTGEQYF. The CDR3 region has the DNA TGTGCCAGCAGTTTCCGCCGGCAGGGAGGTACCGGGGAGCAGTACTTC.